This T cell receptor (beta chain) was identified in a study of CD8 T cells in Susac syndrome. CDR1 is PRHDT, CDR2 FYEKMQ, per germline (reference sequence). After removal of 0 bases from V and 5 bases from J, the junction contained 11 bases not matched to a gene. CDR3 length: 17 residues. Reverse transcription used roughly 0.5 to 1 ug RNA and random hexamers. A single record per CDR3 protein comes from TCRdb applying MiXCR to the immunoSEQ multiplex PCR reads. The sample includes under 85,000 distinct CDR3 sequences, under 95% seen only once; the top ten take around 0.45%. The TCR originated in a human donor with Susac syndrome. Sequenced: CD8+ T cells from PBMCs. The chain joins TRBV13 to TRBJ2-7; 9 bases agree with TRBD2. The CDR3 sequence is CASSLGLRALAGDEQYF. The CDR3 bases are TGTGCCAGCAGCTTAGGCCTTAGGGCGTTAGCGGGAGACGAGCAGTACTTC. The whole variable domain, remainder taken from reference TRBV13 and TRBJ2-7, is AAGVIQSPRHLIKEKRETATLKCYPIPRHDTVYWYQQGPGQDPQFLISFYEKMQSDKGSIPDRFSAQQFSDYHSELNMSSLELGDSALYFCASSLGLRALAGDEQYFGPGTRLTVT.